The clone carrying this TCR beta chain was detected ten times or more. What it binds is not known. This sample is drawn from a study of T cells in Graves' hyperthyroidism and ophthalmopathy. General observations from the study: Researchers found most expanded thyroid clonotypes above 0.001 in blood as well.

It was RNA transcripts that yielded the amplified TCR beta CDR3 regions. The primer set for the first-round RT-PCR of the TCR CDR3 was HTBI. TCRdb used MiXCR to reprocess the multiplex PCR reads, holding one entry per CDR3 protein. The sample lists a few hundred thousand distinct CDR3 sequences, roughly 15% occurring once. Together with thyroid ultrasound, orbital computed tomography, serum thyroxine and TRAb, clinical symptoms were used for diagnoses. Cells are PBMCs isolated from approximately 9.2 ml of fresh blood. Per germline, CDR1 MDHEN and CDR2 SYDVKM. The CDR3 is 15 residues long. Trimming took 5 bases from V and 1 from J, leaving 13 bases between them.

The clonotype comes from a woman in her forties or fifties with Graves' hyperthyroidism that later progressed to Graves' ophthalmopathy. The chain recombines TRBV28 with TRBJ2-3; D gene unclear. Sequencing input: blood. The chain's CDR3 is CASSQPPGRTDTQYF. CDR3 in DNA: TGTGCCAGCAGTCAACCACCGGGTCGCACAGATACGCAGTATTTT. The full variable domain, completed using reference TRBV28 and TRBJ2-3, is DVKVTQSSRYLVKRTGEKVFLECVQDMDHENMFWYRQDPGLGLRLIYFSYDVKMKEKGDIPEGYSVSREKKERFSLILESASTNQTSMYLCASSQPPGRTDTQYFGPGTRLTVL.